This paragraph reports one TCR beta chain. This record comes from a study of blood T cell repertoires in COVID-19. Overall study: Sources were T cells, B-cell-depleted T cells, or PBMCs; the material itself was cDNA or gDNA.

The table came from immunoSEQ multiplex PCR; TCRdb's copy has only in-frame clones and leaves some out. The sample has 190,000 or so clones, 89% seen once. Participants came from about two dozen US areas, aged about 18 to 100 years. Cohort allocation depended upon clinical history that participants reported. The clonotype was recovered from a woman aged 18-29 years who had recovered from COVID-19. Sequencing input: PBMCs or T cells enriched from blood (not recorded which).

Written as DNA, the CDR3 is TGTGCCATCAGTGTCCCTAGCGGGGGGGACACAGATACGCAGTATTTT. Amino acids: CAISVPSGGDTDTQYF. V gene TRBV10-3 combines with J gene TRBJ2-3, with 12 bases aligning to TRBD2. The V segment lost 4 bases and the J segment 2 bases; nucleotides outside the gene matches: 4. The CDR3 is 16 residues long. CDR1 and CDR2 (germline): ENHRY, SYGVKD.